This entry lists 25 T cell receptor beta chains sequenced from one sample in a study of OX40 agonist ivuxolimab in advanced cancers. Using immunoSEQ multiplex PCR, the repertoire was profiled, and TCRdb retains in-frame clones only, with some absent. Of approximately 130,000 clones listed, about 93% are singletons. The specimen was CD4+ or CD8+ T cells sorted from blood, collected in a trial of the OX40 agonist ivuxolimab. The source of these receptors is an adult with an advanced solid tumor such as melanoma, head and neck, liver or kidney cancer.

The rearrangement uses TRBV5-1 and TRBJ2-7; possibly TRBD1 for D (6 bases). The CDR3 is made up of 14 amino acids. Germline values: CDR1 SGHRS, CDR2 YFSETQ. The V end lost 0 bases, the J end lost 3 bases, and 10 bases lay between the germline ends. CDR3 DNA sequence: TGCGCCAGCAGCTTGGGACAGGCTAACTACGAGCAGTACTTC. Translated, it gives CASSLGQANYEQYF.

Only one count was recorded for this clone. The DNA for the CDR3 is TGTGCCAGCAGTTACCCGCATGGGGACACCGGGGAGCTGTTTTTT. This sequence encodes CASSYPHGDTGELFF. J is TRBJ2-2 and V is TRBV6-5; no clear D. The CDR3 loop spans 15 amino acids. Deletions cut 2 bases from V and 3 bases from J, with 10 bases between. Germline V gene lookup returns CDR1 MNHEY and CDR2 SVGAGI.

In DNA form, the CDR3 reads TGTGCTGCACGGGGACGCACTCTCGGGGAGCAGTACTTC. This translates into CAARGRTLGEQYF. This sequence joins TRBV6-5 and TRBJ2-7; D may match TRBD1 or TRBD2 (5 bases each). Per germline, CDR1 MNHEY and CDR2 SVGAGI. CDR3 size: 13 residues.

The CDR3 nucleotides are TGTGCCAGTAGTCCGGTCTGGACCATCTCTGGAAACACCATATATTTT. It yields the protein CASSPVWTISGNTIYF. The chain is built from TRBV19 and TRBJ1-3; D remains ambiguous. Trimming removed 5 bases at V and 0 bases at J, with 14 bases between. The CDR3 is 16 residues long. Germline V gene data show CDR1 as LNHDA and CDR2 as SQIVND (reference sequence).

The chain is built from TRBV6-5 and TRBJ2-7; maybe TRBD1 (5 bases). From germline, CDR1 is MNHEY and CDR2 SVGAGI. V lost 3 bases to trimming and J lost 3 bases, with 12 bases between them. This CDR3 is 14 amino acids long. The DNA of the CDR3 is TGTGCCAGCAGTTATGAAGGGCAGGGCTACGAGCAGTACTTC. Its translation: CASSYEGQGYEQYF.

The J gene is TRBJ2-3, the V gene TRBV29-1; 11 bases agree with TRBD1. Unmatched junction bases numbered 9, after V lost 3 bases and J lost 7 bases. Germline CDR1 is SQVTM and CDR2 is ANQGSEA. This CDR3 has 15 residues. The CDR3 reads CSVDLGTGGRNTQYF. CDR3 nucleotides: TGCAGCGTTGACCTCGGGACAGGGGGACGAAATACGCAGTATTTT.

This clone has ten or more counts. V gene TRBV7-2 combines with J gene TRBJ1-1, with 8 bases aligning to TRBD1. The trim removed 5 bases at V and 12 bases at J, leaving 8 bases unmatched. Germline V gene data show CDR1 as SGHTA and CDR2 as FQGNSA. This CDR3 comprises 12 residues. The CDR3 nucleotides read TGTGCCAGCAGCCCTAGACAGGGGAGGTCTTTCTTT. Its translation is CASSPRQGRSFF.

This chain uses TRBV5-1 with TRBJ1-1; D is ambiguous. Trimming removed 4 bases at V and 1 base at J, with 8 bases between. The length of the CDR3 is 13 residues. Germline-derived CDR1 and CDR2 are SGHRS and YFSETQ. The CDR3 protein is CASSPHTNTEAFF. The CDR3 DNA follows: TGCGCCAGCAGCCCCCATACGAACACTGAAGCTTTCTTT.

This clone was detected once. An end of the junction does not agree with germline; a read error may underlie this. The rearrangement joins TRBV7-3 to TRBJ1-1; 8 bases are a match to TRBD1. The CDR3 totals 15 residues. The germline gives CDR1 SGHTA, CDR2 FQGTGA. The CDR3 DNA is TGTGCCAGCAGCCTAACGGACAGGGAGAACACTGAAGCTTTCTTT. This codes for CASSLTDRENTEAFF. The full variable domain, completed using reference TRBV7-3 and TRBJ1-1, is GAGVSQTPSNKVTEKGKYVELRCDPISGHTALYWYRQSLGQGPEFLIYFQGTGAADDSGLPNDRFFAVRPEGSVSTLKIQRTERGDSAVYLCASSLTDRENTEAFFGQGTRLTVV.

This chain joins TRBV6-1 and TRBJ2-7, with 9 bases that match TRBD2. CDR1 and CDR2 from the germline V gene are MNHNS and SASEGT. The CDR3 sequence is 17 residues long. Losses at the gene ends were 3 bases for V and 3 bases for J; bases not matched to a gene: 12. For the CDR3, the DNA is TGTGCCAGCAGTGACGGACTAGCGCTGGTCCGGGTCTACGAGCAGTACTTC. It codes for CASSDGLALVRVYEQYF.

The chain uses TRBV7-2 and TRBJ1-6; D remains unclear. Germline V gene data show CDR1 as SGHTA and CDR2 as FQGNSA. The CDR3 has 14 residues. V was cut by 1 base and J by 8 bases, with 9 bases left in between. The CDR3 coding sequence is TGTGCCAGCAGCTTAGGGGGTCCCGATTCACCCCTCCACTTT. The encoded protein is CASSLGGPDSPLHF.

The chain is built from TRBV9 and TRBJ1-6, with 7 bases aligning to TRBD1. Trimming cost V 3 bases and J 10 bases; bases outside gene matches: 10. In germline, CDR1 is SGDLS, CDR2 YYNGEE. The CDR3 spans 15 residues. The CDR3 protein is CASSGRGQNLSPLHF. The CDR3 DNA reads TGTGCCAGCAGCGGGAGGGGACAGAACTTATCACCCCTCCACTTT.

The chain is built from TRBV7-8 and TRBJ2-3; D gene uncertain. The CDR3 consists of 14 residues. The germline V gene encodes CDR1 SGHVS and CDR2 FQNEAQ. The ends were cut back, 5 bases at V and 0 bases at J, with 9 bases in the middle. CDR3 region: CASSRPTSTDTQYF. The CDR3, as DNA: TGTGCCAGCAGCAGGCCCACAAGCACAGATACGCAGTATTTT.

The chain combines TRBV5-4 with TRBJ2-1; TRBD2 agrees at 9 bases. Germline CDR1 SGHNT, CDR2 YYREEE (reference sequence). The J segment lost 8 bases and the V segment lost 7 bases, leaving 10 bases of the junction unmatched. The CDR3 is 14 amino acids. CDR3 nucleotide sequence: TGTGCCAGCCACGGTGGTAGCGGGAGAGATGAGCAGTTCTTC. As protein: CASHGGSGRDEQFF.

The V gene is TRBV2, the J gene TRBJ2-5, with a possible D match to TRBD2 (6 bases). The CDR3 loop spans 15 amino acids. Germline CDR1 and CDR2: SNHLY and FYNNEI. The ends were cut back, 7 bases at V and 5 bases at J, with 20 bases in the middle. The CDR3 coding sequence is TGTGCCAGCACCGAACGGGGGACTCTGGGTGAGACCCAGTACTTC. Encoded protein: CASTERGTLGETQYF.

The gene calls are TRBV2 and TRBJ2-7, with D perhaps matching TRBD1 (5 bases). The CDR3 covers 15 residues. CDR1 is SNHLY and CDR2 is FYNNEI in the germline V gene. Trimming took off 5 bases at V and 2 bases at J, with 16 bases between the two ends. The CDR3 nucleotides are TGTGCCAGCAGTCTATCGTGGACACAGGCCTACGAGCAGTACTTC. This translates into CASSLSWTQAYEQYF.

This clone has just one count. The J gene is TRBJ1-2, the V gene TRBV5-4; 10 bases are shared with TRBD1. The CDR3 has 14 residues. J gave up 5 bases and V 5 bases, and 6 bases lay outside the gene matches. In germline, CDR1 is SGHNT, CDR2 YYREEE (reference sequence). The CDR3 region is CASSTGQGEYGYTF. The CDR3 DNA sequence: TGTGCCAGCAGTACAGGACAGGGGGAGTATGGCTACACCTTC.

This sequence joins TRBV20-1 and TRBJ1-2; D not resolved. The CDR3 length is 11 residues. V lost 6 bases and J lost 8, with 13 bases in between. The V gene's germline CDR1 is DFQATT and CDR2 SNEGSKA (reference sequence). The CDR3 DNA sequence: TGCAGTGCCACCGAGGGTCGAGGCTACACCTTC. Its protein is CSATEGRGYTF.

The chain uses TRBV4-1 and TRBJ1-1, with 10 bases lining up with TRBD1. This CDR3 region has 14 residues. V dropped 4 bases and J dropped 4; count of bases not matched to a gene: 3. Germline CDR1 reads MGHRA; CDR2 reads YSYEKL. The CDR3 DNA reads as TGCGCCAGCAGCCGAGGACAGGGGGGCACTGAAGCTTTCTTT. Encoded protein: CASSRGQGGTEAFF.

The chain combines TRBV28 with TRBJ2-7, with D tentatively TRBD1 (6 bases). CDR1 and CDR2 from the germline V gene are MDHEN and SYDVKM. This CDR3 is built from 14 residues. V was cut by 4 bases and J by 1 base, with 11 bases left in between. CDR3 bases: TGTGCCAGCAGTTCCCTGACAGGATCCTACGAGCAGTACTTC. Its protein product is CASSSLTGSYEQYF. Using reference TRBV28 and TRBJ2-7 for the parts outside the CDR3, the full variable domain is DVKVTQSSRYLVKRTGEKVFLECVQDMDHENMFWYRQDPGLGLRLIYFSYDVKMKEKGDIPEGYSVSREKKERFSLILESASTNQTSMYLCASSSLTGSYEQYFGPGTRLTVT.

The count of this clone is one. V gene TRBV2 combines with J gene TRBJ2-5; 12 bases match TRBD2. Per germline, CDR1 SNHLY and CDR2 FYNNEI. Trimming took 7 bases from V and 6 from J; bases not matched to a gene: 9. The CDR3 runs 15 residues. CDR3 loop: CASTSLAGGGKTQYF. CDR3 nucleotides: TGTGCCAGCACCTCACTAGCGGGGGGCGGGAAGACCCAGTACTTC.

V and J are TRBV5-4 and TRBJ2-5, with D perhaps TRBD1 (6 bases). V lost 3 bases, J lost 4 bases, and 13 bases lay in between. Germline assignment: CDR1 SGHNT and CDR2 YYREEE (reference sequence). The CDR3 spans 14 residues. CDR3 DNA: TGTGCCAGCAGCTCGTACAGGGTAGGAGAGACCCAGTACTTC. Translated, it gives CASSSYRVGETQYF. The variable domain in full, completed from reference TRBV5-4 and TRBJ2-5, reads ETGVTQSPTHLIKTRGQQVTLRCSSQSGHNTVSWYQQALGQGPQFIFQYYREEENGRGNFPPRFSGLQFPNYSSELNVNALELDDSALYLCASSSYRVGETQYFGPGTRLLVL.

The rearrangement links TRBV2 to TRBJ1-5; unclear D gene. The germline V and J ends were trimmed by 5 bases and 9 bases, with 17 bases remaining between them. CDR1 is SNHLY and CDR2 is FYNNEI in the germline V gene. The CDR3 spans 14 residues. CDR3 nucleotide sequence: TGTGCCAGCAGTCAGTTTGTGAGGTCTCGGCCCCAGCATTTT. Its translation: CASSQFVRSRPQHF. The full variable domain, completed using reference TRBV2 and TRBJ1-5, is EPEVTQTPSHQVTQMGQEVILRCVPISNHLYFYWYRQILGQKVEFLVSFYNNEISEKSEIFDDQFSVERPDGSNFTLKIRSTKLEDSAMYFCASSQFVRSRPQHFGDGTRLSIL.

The V call is TRBV7-2, the J call TRBJ2-3, with 8 bases that match TRBD2. The V segment lost 5 bases and the J segment 6 bases; nucleotides outside the gene matches: 16. CDR3 length: 17 residues. Per the germline V gene, CDR1 is SGHTA and CDR2 is FQGNSA. CDR3 sequence (DNA): TGTGCCAGCAGCCGCGGTTATCTCGGGGGGGCCTTTGATACGCAGTATTTT. The encoded protein is CASSRGYLGGAFDTQYF.

This rearrangement joins TRBV4-3 to TRBJ2-5; D may correspond to TRBD1 or TRBD2 (5 bases each). Deletions cut 1 base from V and 3 bases from J, with 15 bases between. The CDR3 is made up of 16 amino acids. Germline V gene data show CDR1 as LGHNA and CDR2 as YSLEER. The CDR3 reads CASSQAVGRWKETQYF. The CDR3 bases are TGCGCCAGCAGCCAAGCGGTGGGACGCTGGAAAGAGACCCAGTACTTC.